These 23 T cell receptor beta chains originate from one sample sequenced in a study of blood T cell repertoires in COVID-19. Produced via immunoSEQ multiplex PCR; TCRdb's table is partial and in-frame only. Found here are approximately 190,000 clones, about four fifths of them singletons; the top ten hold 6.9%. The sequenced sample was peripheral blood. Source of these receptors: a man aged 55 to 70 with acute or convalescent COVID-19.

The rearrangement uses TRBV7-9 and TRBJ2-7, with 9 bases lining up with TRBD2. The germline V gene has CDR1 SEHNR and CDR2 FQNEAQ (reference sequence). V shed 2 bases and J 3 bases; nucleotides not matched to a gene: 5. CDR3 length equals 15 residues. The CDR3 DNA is TGTGCCAGCAGCTTATGGGCTAGCGGGAACTACGAGCAGTACTTC. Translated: CASSLWASGNYEQYF.

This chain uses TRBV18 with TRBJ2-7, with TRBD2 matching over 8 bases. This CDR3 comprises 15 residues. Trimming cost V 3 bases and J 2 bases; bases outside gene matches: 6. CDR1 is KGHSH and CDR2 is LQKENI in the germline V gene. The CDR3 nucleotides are TGTGCCAGCTCACCTCAGCGGGAGACGGCCTACGAGCAGTACTTC. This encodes CASSPQRETAYEQYF.

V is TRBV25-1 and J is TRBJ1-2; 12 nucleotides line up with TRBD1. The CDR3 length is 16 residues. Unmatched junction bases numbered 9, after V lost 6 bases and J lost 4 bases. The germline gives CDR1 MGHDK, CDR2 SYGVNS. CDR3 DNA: TGTGCCAGCAGAGCGTCCGGGACAGGGGGCGTCTATGGCTACACCTTC. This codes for CASRASGTGGVYGYTF.

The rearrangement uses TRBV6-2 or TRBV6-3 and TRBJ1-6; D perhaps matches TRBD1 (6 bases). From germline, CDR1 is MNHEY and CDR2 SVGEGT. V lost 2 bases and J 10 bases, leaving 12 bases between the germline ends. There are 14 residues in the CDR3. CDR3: CASSYVDRLSPLHF. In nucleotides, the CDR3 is TGTGCCAGCAGTTACGTTGACAGGCTCTCACCCCTCCACTTT.

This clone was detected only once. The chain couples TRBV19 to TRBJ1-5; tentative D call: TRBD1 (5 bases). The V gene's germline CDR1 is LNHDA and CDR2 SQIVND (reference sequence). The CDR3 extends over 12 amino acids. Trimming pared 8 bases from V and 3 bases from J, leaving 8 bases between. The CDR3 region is CASQGFNQPQHF. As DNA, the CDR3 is TGTGCCAGTCAGGGTTTCAATCAGCCCCAGCATTTT.

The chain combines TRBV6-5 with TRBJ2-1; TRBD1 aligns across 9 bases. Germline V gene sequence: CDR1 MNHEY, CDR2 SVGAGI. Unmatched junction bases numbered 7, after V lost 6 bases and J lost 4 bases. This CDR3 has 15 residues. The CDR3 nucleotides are TGTGCCAGCAGACCCGGGACAGGGTGGTACAATGAGCAGTTCTTC. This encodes CASRPGTGWYNEQFF.

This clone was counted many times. CDR3: CASGRNPIQGPKRRHEQFF. As DNA, the CDR3 is TGTGCCAGCGGGCGGAACCCAATACAGGGGCCCAAACGTCGTCACGAGCAGTTCTTC. V usage is TRBV7-2 and J usage is TRBJ2-1; 7 nucleotides match TRBD1. Trimming removed 8 bases from V and 10 bases from J; junction bases left unmatched: 29. Germline V gene data show CDR1 as SGHTA and CDR2 as FQGNSA. This CDR3 region has 19 residues.

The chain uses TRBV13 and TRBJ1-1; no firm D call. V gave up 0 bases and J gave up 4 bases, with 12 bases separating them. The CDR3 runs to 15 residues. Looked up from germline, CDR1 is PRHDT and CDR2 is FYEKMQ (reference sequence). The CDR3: CASSLGLQALTEAFF. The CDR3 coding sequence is TGTGCCAGCAGCTTAGGCCTCCAGGCCCTCACTGAAGCTTTCTTT.

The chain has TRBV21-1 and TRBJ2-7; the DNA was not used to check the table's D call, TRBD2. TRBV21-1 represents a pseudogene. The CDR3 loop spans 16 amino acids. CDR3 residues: CASSKLLVTPSYEQYF. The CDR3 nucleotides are TGTGCCAGCAGCAAACTACTAGTGACTCCGTCCTACGAGCAGTACTTC.

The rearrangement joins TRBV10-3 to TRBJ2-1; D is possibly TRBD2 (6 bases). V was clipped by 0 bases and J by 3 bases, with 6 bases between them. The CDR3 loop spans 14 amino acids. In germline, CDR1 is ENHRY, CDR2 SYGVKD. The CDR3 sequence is CAISESTSYNEQFF. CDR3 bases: TGTGCCATCAGTGAGTCGACTAGCTACAATGAGCAGTTCTTC.

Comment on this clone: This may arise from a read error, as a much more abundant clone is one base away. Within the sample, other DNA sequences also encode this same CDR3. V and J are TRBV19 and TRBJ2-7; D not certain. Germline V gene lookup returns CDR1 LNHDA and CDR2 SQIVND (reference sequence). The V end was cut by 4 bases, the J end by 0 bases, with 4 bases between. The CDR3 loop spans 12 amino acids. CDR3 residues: CASSTSSYEQYF. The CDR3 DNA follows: TGTGCCAGTAGTACGAGCTCCTACGAGCAGTACTTC.

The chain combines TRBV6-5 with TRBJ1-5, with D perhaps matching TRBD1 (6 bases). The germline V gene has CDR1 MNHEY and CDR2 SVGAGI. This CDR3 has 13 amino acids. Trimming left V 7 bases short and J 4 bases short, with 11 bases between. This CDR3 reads CASTPDRNQPQHF. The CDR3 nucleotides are TGTGCCAGCACGCCGGACAGAAATCAGCCCCAGCATTTT.

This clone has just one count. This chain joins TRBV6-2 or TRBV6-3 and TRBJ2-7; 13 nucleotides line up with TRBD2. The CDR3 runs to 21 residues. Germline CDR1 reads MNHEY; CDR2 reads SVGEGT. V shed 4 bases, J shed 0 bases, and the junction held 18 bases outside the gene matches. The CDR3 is CASSSAPFTSGRAGSSYEQYF. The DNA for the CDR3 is TGTGCCAGCAGTTCCGCCCCCTTCACTAGCGGGAGGGCCGGAAGCTCCTACGAGCAGTACTTC.

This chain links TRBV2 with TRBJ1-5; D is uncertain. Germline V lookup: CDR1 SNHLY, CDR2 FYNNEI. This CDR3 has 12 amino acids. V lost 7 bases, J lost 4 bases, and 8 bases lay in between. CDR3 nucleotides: TGTGCCAGCAAGGCGGTGAATCAGCCCCAGCATTTT. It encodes CASKAVNQPQHF.

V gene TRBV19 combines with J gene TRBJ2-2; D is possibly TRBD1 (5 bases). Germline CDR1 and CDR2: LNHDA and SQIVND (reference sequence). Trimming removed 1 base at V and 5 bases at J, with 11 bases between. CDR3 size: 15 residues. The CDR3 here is CASSIGAQGTGELFF. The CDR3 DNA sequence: TGTGCCAGTAGTATAGGGGCTCAGGGAACCGGGGAGCTGTTTTTT. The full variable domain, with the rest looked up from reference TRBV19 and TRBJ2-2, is DGGITQSPKYLFRKEGQNVTLSCEQNLNHDAMYWYRQDPGQGLRLIYYSQIVNDFQKGDIAEGYSVSREKKESFPLTVTSAQKNPTAFYLCASSIGAQGTGELFFGEGSRLTVL.

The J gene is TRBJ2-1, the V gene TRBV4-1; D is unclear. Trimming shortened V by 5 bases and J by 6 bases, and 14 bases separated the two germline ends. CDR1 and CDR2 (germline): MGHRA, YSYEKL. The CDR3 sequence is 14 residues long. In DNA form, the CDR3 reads TGCGCCAGCAGCTATTTCATGTTCGGCAATGAGCAGTTCTTC. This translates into CASSYFMFGNEQFF.

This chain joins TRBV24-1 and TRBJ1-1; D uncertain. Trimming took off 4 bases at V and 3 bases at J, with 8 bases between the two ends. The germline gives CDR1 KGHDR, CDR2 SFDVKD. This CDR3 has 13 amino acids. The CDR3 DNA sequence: TGTGCCACCAGTGACCCTATGGACACTGAAGCTTTCTTT. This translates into CATSDPMDTEAFF.

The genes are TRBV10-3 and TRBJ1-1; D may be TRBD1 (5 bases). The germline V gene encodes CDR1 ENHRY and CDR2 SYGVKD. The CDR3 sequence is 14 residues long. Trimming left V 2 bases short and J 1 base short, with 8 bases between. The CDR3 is CAISEADTNTEAFF. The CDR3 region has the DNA TGTGCCATCAGTGAGGCGGACACGAACACTGAAGCTTTCTTT.

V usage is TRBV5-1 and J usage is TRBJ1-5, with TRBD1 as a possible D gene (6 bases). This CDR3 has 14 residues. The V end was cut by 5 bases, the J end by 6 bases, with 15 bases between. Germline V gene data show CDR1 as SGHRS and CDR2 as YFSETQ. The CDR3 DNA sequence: TGCGCCAGCAGTCTCGGGGGGCTGGGTCAGCCCCAGCATTTT. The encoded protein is CASSLGGLGQPQHF.

The CDR3 DNA follows: TGCGCCAGCAGTGTAAGGCGGGAGGGCCTGGACGAGCAGTACTTC. Translating gives CASSVRREGLDEQYF. This rearrangement joins TRBV10-1 to TRBJ2-7; the match to TRBD2 covers 9 bases. The CDR3 consists of 15 residues. CDR1 WNHNN and CDR2 SYGVQD come from the germline V gene (reference sequence). Trimming cost V 4 bases and J 5 bases; bases outside gene matches: 9.

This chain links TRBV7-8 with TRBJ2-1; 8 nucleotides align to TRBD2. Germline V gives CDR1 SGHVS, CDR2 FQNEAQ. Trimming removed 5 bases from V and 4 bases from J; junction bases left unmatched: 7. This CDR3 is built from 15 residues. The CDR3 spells CASSTPGLAYNEQFF. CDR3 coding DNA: TGTGCCAGCAGCACCCCCGGACTAGCTTACAATGAGCAGTTCTTC.

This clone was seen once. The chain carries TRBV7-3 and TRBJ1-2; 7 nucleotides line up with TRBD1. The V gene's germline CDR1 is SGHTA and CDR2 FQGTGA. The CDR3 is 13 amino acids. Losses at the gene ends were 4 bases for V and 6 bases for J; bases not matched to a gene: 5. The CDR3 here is CASSSTGMDGYTF. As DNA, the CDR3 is TGTGCCAGCAGCTCGACAGGGATGGATGGCTACACCTTC.

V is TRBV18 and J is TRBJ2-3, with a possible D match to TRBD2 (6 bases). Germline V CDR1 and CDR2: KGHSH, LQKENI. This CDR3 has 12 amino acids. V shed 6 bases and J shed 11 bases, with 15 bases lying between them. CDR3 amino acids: CASSPSSDGQYF. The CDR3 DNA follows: TGTGCCAGCTCTCCTTCTAGCGACGGGCAGTATTTT.